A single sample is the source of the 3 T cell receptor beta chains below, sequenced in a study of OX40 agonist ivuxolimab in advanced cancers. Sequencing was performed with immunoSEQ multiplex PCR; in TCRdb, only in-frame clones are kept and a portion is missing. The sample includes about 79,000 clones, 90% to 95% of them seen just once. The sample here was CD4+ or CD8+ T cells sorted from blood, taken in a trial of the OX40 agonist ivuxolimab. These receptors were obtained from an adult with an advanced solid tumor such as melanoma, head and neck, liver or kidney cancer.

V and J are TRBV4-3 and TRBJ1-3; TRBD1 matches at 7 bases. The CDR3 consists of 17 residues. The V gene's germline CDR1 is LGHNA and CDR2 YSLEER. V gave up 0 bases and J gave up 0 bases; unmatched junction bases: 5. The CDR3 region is CASSQDQGQSSGNTIYF. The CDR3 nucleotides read TGCGCCAGCAGCCAAGATCAGGGACAGAGCTCTGGAAACACCATATATTTT.

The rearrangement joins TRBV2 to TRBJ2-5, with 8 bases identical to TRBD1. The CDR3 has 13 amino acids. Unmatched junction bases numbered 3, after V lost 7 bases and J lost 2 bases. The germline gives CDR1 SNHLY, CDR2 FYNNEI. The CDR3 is CASIDRGQETQYF. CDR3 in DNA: TGTGCCAGCATCGACAGGGGACAAGAGACCCAGTACTTC.

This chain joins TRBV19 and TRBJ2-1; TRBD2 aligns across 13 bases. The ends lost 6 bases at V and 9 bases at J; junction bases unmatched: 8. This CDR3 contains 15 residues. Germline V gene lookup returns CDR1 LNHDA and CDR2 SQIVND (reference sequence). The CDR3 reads CASSTTSGRASEQFF. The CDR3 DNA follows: TGTGCCAGTAGCACCACTAGCGGGAGGGCCTCTGAGCAGTTCTTC.